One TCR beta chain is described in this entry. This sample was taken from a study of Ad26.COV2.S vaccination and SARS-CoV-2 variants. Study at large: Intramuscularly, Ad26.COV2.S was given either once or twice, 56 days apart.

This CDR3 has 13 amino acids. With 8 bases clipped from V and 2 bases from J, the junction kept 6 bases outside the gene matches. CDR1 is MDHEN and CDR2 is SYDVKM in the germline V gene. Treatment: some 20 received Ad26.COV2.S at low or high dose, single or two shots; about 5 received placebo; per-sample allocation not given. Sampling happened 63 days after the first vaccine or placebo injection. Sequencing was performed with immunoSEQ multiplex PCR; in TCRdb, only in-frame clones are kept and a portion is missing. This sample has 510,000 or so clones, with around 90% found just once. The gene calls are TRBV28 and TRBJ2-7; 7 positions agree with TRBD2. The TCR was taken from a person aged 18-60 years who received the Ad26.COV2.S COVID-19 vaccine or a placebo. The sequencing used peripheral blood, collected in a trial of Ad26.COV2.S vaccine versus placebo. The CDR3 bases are TGTGCCAGCCGCCCTAGCGGTACCTACGAGCAGTACTTC. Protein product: CASRPSGTYEQYF.